This TCR beta chain appears in the sequencing data of a study of response to subunit inactivated influenza vaccine. This clonotype was seen more than once but under ten times. Its specificity is unknown. TCRdb called the RT-PCR reads again in MiXCR, with one record for every CDR3 protein. The sample lists about 700,000 distinct CDR3 sequences; approximately 15% were seen once. Findings of the study overall: It was suggested by the authors that few new T cells are recruited by each seasonal influenza vaccination.

This CDR3 has 12 residues. Per germline, CDR1 DFQATT and CDR2 SNEGSKA (reference sequence). V was pared by 3 bases and J by 2 bases, with 5 bases between. This chain links TRBV20-1 with TRBJ1-5; D not certain. The sample here was PBMCs from blood, taken roughly 15 days before vaccination. This TCR derives from a man aged 50 or older who received an inactivated influenza vaccine. CDR3 nucleotides: TGCAGTGCTAGCGGAGGCAATCAGCCCCAGCATTTT. Encoded protein: CSASGGNQPQHF.